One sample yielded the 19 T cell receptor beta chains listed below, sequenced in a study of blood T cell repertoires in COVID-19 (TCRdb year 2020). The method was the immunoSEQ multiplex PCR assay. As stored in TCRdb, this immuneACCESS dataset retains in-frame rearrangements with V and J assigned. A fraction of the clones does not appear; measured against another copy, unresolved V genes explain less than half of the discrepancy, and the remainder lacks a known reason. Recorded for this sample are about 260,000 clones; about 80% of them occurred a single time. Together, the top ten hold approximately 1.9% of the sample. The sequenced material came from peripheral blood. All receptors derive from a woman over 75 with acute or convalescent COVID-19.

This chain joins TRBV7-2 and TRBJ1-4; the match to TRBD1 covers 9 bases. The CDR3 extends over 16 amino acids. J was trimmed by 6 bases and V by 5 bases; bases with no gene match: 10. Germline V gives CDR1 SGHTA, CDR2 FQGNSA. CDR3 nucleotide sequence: TGTGCCAGCAGCACGGACAGGGGTGGGTCGGATGAAAAACTGTTTTTT. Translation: CASSTDRGGSDEKLFF.

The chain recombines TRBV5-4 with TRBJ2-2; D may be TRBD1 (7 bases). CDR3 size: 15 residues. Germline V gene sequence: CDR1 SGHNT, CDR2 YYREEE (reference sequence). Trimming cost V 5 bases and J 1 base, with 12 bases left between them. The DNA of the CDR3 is TGTGCCAGCAGGGCGGGACAGAAGAACACCGGGGAGCTGTTTTTT. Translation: CASRAGQKNTGELFF.

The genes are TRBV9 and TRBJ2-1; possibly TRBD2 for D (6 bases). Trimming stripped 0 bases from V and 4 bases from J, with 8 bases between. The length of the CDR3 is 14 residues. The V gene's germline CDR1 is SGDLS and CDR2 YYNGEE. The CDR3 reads CASSVVEGYNEQFF. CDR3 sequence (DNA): TGTGCCAGCAGCGTAGTGGAGGGGTACAATGAGCAGTTCTTC.

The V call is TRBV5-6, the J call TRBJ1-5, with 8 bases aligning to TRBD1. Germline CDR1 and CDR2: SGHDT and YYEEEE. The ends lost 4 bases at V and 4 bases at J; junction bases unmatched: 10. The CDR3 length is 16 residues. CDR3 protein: CASSRQGPTLNQPQHF. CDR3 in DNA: TGTGCCAGCAGCAGACAGGGGCCTACCCTGAATCAGCCCCAGCATTTT.

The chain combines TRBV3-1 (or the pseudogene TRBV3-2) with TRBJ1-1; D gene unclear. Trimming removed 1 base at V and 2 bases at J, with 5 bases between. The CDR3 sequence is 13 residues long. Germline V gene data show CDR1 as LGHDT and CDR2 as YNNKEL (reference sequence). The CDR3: CASSQGHNTEAFF. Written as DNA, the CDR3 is TGTGCCAGCAGCCAAGGGCATAACACTGAAGCTTTCTTT.

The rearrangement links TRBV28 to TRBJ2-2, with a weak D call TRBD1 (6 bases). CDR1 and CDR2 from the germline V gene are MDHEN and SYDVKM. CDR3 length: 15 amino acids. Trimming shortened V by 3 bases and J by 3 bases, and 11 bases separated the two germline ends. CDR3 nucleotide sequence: TGTGCCAGCAGTTTGTTGGGGGCCGACACCGGGGAGCTGTTTTTT. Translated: CASSLLGADTGELFF.

CDR3 sequence reads: CASSLDQGTYNEQFF. DNA for the CDR3: TGCGCCAGCAGCTTGGACCAGGGTACTTACAATGAGCAGTTCTTC. The V gene is TRBV5-1, the J gene TRBJ2-1, with D tentatively TRBD1 (5 bases). V was pared by 0 bases and J by 4 bases, with 11 bases between. The CDR3 is 15 residues long. Per the germline V gene, CDR1 is SGHRS and CDR2 is YFSETQ. Full variable domain (outside the CDR3, taken from reference TRBV5-1 and TRBJ2-1): KAGVTQTPRYLIKTRGQQVTLSCSPISGHRSVSWYQQTPGQGLQFLFEYFSETQRNKGNFPGRFSGRQFSNSRSEMNVSTLELGDSALYLCASSLDQGTYNEQFFGPGTRLTVL.

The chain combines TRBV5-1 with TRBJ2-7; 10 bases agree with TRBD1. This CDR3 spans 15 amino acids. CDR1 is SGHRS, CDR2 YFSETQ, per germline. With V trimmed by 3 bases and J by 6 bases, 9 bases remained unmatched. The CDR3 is CASSSGTGDFPEQYF. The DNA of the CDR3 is TGCGCCAGCAGCTCCGGGACAGGGGATTTTCCCGAGCAGTACTTC.

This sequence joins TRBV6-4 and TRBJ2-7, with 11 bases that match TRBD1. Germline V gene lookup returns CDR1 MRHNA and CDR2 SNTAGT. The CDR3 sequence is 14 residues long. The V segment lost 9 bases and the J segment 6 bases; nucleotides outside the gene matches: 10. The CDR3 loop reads CASEPGTGGFEQYF. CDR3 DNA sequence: TGTGCCAGTGAACCCGGGACAGGGGGATTCGAGCAGTACTTC.

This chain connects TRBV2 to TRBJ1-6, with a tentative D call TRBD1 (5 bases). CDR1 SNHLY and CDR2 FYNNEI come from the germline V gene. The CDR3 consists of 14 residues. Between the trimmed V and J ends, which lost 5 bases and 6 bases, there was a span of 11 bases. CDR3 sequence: CASSRTLGNSPLHF. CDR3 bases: TGTGCCAGCAGTAGGACACTCGGTAATTCACCCCTCCACTTT.

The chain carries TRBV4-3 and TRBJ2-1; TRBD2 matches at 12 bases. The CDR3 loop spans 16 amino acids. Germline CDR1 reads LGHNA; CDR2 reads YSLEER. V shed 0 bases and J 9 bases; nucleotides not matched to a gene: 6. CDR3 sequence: CASSQDWGTSGFEQFF. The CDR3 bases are TGCGCCAGCAGCCAAGATTGGGGGACTAGCGGGTTTGAGCAGTTCTTC.

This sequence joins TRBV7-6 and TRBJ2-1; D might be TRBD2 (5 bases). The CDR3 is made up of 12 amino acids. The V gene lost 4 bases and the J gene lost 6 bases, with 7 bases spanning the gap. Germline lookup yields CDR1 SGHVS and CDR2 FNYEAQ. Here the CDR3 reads CASSSTSNEQFF. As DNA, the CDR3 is TGTGCCAGCAGCTCCACTAGCAATGAGCAGTTCTTC.

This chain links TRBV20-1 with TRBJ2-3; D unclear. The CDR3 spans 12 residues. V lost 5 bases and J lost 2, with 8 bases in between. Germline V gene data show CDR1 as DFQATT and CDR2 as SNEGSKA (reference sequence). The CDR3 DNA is TGCAGTGCTGGTGCAGACACAGATACGCAGTATTTT. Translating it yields CSAGADTDTQYF.

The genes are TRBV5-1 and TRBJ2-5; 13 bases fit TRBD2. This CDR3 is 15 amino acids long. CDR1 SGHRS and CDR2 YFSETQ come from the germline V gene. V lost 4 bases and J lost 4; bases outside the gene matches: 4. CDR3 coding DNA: TGCGCCAGCAGCCCGGGGACTAGCGGGGTAGAGACCCAGTACTTC. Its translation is CASSPGTSGVETQYF.

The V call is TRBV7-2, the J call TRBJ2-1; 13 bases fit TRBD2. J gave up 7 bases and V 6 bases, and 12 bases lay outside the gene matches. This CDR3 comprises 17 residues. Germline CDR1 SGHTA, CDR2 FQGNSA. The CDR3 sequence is CASSPRPGLAGRNEQFF. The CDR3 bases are TGTGCCAGCAGTCCCCGACCGGGACTAGCGGGAAGGAATGAGCAGTTCTTC.

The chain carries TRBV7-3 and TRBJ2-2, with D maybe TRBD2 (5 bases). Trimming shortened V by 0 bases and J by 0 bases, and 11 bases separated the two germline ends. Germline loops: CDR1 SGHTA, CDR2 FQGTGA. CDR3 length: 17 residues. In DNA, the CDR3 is TGTGCCAGCAGCTTAACGGCGGAGGCCGCGAACACCGGGGAGCTGTTTTTT. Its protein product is CASSLTAEAANTGELFF.

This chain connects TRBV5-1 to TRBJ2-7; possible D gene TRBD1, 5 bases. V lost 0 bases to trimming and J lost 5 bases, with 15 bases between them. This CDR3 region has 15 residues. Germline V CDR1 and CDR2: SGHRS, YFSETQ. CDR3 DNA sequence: TGCGCCAGCAGCTTGGATCATCAGGGCCGGAACGAGCAGTACTTC. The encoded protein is CASSLDHQGRNEQYF. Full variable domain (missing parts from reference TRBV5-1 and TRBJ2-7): KAGVTQTPRYLIKTRGQQVTLSCSPISGHRSVSWYQQTPGQGLQFLFEYFSETQRNKGNFPGRFSGRQFSNSRSEMNVSTLELGDSALYLCASSLDHQGRNEQYFGPGTRLTVT.

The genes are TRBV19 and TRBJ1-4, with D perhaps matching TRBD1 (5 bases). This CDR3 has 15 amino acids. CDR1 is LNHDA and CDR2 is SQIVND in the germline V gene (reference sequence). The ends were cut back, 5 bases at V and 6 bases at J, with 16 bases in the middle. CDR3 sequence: CASSRSGIGDEKLFF. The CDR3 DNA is TGTGCCAGTAGTCGCAGCGGGATAGGGGATGAAAAACTGTTTTTT.

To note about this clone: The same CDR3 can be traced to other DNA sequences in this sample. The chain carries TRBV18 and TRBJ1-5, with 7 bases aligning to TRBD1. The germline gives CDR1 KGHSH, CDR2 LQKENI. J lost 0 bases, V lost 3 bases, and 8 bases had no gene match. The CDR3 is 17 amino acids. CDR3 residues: CASSPLPGQHSNQPQHF. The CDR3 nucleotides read TGTGCCAGCTCACCGCTTCCGGGACAGCATAGCAATCAGCCCCAGCATTTT.